This T cell receptor beta chain is drawn from a study of radiation and T cells in renal cell carcinoma. Whole-study context: Nephrectomy followed 15 Gy stereotactic body radiation by 4 weeks. Broader study findings: Top tumor clonotypes rose in blood 2 weeks post-radiation, then contracted.

The CDR3 covers 13 residues. Unmatched junction bases numbered 5, after V lost 2 bases and J lost 7 bases. Germline CDR1 SGHRS, CDR2 YFSETQ. Worth noting for this clone: Its antigen is as yet unknown.

Here immunoSEQ multiplex PCR was the method, and the copy in TCRdb shows in-frame clones only, minus some. Here the sample spans 110,000 to 150,000 clones, about 88% being singletons. The time point denotes: baseline pretreatment blood. Treatment given: 15 Gy SBRT to primary tumor, nephrectomy 4 weeks later. After SBRT, blood was collected at 2 and 4 weeks, plus baseline. The clonotype was recovered from a woman between 45 and 65 years old with renal cell carcinoma. Source: blood, taken from a patient whose treatment included radiotherapy and nephrectomy. The chain recombines TRBV5-1 with TRBJ1-2; 7 bases line up with TRBD1. Here the CDR3 reads CASSFRGQGGYTF. In nucleotides, the CDR3 is TGCGCCAGCAGCTTTAGGGGGCAGGGTGGCTACACCTTC.